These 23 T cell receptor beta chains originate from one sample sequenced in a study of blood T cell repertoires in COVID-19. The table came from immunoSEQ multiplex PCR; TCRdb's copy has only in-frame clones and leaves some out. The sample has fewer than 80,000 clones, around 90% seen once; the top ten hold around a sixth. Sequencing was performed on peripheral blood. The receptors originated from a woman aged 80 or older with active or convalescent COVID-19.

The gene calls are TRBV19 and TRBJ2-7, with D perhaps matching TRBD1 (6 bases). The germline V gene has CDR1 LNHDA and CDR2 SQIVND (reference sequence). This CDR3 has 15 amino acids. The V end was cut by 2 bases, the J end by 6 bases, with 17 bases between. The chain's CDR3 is CASSISGTPLAEQYF. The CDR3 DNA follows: TGTGCCAGTAGTATATCGGGGACACCCCTTGCCGAGCAGTACTTC.

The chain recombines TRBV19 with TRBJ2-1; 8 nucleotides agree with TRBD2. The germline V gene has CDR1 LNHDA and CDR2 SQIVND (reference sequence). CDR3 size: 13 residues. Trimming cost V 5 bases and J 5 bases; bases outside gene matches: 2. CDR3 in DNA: TGTGCCAGTAGTCGGGGGGGCCACAATGAGCAGTTCTTC. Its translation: CASSRGGHNEQFF.

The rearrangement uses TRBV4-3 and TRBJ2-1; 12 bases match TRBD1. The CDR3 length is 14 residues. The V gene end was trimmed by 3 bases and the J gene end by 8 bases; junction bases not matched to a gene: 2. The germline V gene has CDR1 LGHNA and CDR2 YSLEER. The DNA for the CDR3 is TGCGCCAGCAGCCAGGGACAGGGGGCCTATGAGCAGTTCTTC. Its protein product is CASSQGQGAYEQFF.

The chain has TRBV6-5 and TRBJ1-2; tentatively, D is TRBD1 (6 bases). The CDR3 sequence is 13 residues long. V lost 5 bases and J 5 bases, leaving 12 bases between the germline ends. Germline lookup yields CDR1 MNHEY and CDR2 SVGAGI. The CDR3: CASSPGTLYGYTF. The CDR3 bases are TGTGCCAGCAGTCCCGGGACACTTTATGGCTACACCTTC.

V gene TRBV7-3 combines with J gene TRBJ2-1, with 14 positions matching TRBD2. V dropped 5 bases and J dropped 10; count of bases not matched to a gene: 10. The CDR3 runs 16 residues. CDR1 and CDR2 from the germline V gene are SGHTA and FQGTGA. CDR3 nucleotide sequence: TGTGCCAGCAGCGCTACGGGGACTAGCGGGGGTCAGGAGCAGTTCTTC. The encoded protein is CASSATGTSGGQEQFF.

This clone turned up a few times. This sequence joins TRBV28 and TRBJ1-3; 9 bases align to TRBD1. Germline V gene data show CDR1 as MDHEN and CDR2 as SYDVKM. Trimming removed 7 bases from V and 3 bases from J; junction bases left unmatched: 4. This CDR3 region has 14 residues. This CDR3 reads CASINRGLGNTIYF. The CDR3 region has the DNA TGTGCCAGCATTAACAGGGGGCTTGGAAACACCATATATTTT.

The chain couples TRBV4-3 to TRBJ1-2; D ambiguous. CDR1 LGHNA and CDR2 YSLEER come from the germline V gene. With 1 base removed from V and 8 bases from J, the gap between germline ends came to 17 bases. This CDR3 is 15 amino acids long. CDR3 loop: CASSQVGESRMGYTF. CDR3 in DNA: TGCGCCAGCAGCCAAGTGGGAGAGAGTCGGATGGGCTACACCTTC.

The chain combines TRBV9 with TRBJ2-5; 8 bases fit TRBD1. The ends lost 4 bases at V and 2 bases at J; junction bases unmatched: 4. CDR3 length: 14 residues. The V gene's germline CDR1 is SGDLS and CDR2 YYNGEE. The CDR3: CASSSGQGQETQYF. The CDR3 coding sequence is TGTGCCAGCAGCTCCGGACAGGGTCAAGAGACCCAGTACTTC.

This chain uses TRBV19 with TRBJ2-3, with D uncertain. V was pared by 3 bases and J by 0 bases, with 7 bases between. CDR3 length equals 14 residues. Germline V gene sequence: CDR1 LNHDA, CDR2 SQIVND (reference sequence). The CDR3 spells CASSITTSTDTQYF. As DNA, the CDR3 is TGTGCCAGTAGTATTACAACAAGCACAGATACGCAGTATTTT.

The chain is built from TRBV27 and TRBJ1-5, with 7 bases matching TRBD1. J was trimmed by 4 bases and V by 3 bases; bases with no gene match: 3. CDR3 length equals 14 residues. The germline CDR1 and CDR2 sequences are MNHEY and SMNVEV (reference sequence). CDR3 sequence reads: CASSLGRGNQPQHF. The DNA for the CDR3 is TGTGCCAGCAGTTTGGGCAGGGGGAATCAGCCCCAGCATTTT.

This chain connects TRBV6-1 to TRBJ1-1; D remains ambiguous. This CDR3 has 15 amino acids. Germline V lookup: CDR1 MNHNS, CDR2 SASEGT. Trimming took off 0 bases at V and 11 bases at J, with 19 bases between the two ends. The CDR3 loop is CASSEAFSGTSRAFF. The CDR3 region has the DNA TGTGCCAGCAGTGAAGCCTTCTCGGGTACCTCACGGGCTTTCTTT.

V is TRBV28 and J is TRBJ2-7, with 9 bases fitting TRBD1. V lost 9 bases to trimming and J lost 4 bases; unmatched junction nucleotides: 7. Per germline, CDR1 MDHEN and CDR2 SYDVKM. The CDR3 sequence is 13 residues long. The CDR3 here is CASRDRAIYEQYF. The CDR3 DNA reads TGTGCCAGTAGGGACAGGGCAATATACGAGCAGTACTTC.

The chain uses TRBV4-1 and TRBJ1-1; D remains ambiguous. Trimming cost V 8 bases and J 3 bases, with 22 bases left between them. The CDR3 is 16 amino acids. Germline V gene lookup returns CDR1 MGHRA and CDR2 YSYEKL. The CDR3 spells CASAKHRVEAHTEAFF. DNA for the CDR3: TGCGCCAGCGCCAAACATCGGGTGGAGGCCCACACTGAAGCTTTCTTT.

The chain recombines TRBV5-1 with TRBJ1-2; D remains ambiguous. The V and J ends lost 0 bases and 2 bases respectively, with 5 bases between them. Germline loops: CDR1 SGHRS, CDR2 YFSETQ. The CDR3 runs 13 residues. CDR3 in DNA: TGCGCCAGCAGCTTGGGTCAGAACTATGGCTACACCTTC. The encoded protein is CASSLGQNYGYTF.

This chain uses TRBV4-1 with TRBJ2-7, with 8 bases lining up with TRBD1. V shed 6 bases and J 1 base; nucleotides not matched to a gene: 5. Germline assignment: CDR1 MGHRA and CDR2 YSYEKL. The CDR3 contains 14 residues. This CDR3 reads CASSPRTGSYEQYF. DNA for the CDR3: TGCGCCAGCAGTCCGCGGACAGGGTCCTACGAGCAGTACTTC.

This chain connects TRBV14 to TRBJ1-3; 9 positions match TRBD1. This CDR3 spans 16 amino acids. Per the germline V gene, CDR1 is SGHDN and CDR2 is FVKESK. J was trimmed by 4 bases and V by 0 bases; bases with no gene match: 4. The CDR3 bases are TGTGCCAGCAGCCAAGACGGACAGGGGTTCGGAAACACCATATATTTT. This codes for CASSQDGQGFGNTIYF. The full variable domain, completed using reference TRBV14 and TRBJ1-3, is EAGVTQFPSHSVIEKGQTVTLRCDPISGHDNLYWYRRVMGKEIKFLLHFVKESKQDESGMPNNRFLAERTGGTYSTLKVQPAELEDSGVYFCASSQDGQGFGNTIYFGEGSWLTVV.

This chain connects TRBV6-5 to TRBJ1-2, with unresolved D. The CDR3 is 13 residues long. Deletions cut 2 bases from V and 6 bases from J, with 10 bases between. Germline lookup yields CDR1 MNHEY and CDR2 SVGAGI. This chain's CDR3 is CASSYGSGDGYTF. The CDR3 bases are TGTGCCAGCAGTTACGGTTCCGGGGATGGCTACACCTTC.

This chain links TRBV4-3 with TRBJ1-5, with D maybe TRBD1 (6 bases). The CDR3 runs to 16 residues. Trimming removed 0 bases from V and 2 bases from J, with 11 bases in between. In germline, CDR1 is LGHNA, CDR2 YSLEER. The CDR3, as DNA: TGCGCCAGCAGCCAAGATGTGGCAGGGGGCAATCAGCCCCAGCATTTT. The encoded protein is CASSQDVAGGNQPQHF.

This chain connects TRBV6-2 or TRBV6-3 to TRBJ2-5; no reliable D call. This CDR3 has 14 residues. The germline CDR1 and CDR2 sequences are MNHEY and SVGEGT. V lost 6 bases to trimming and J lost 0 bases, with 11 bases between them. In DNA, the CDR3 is TGTGCCAGCAGCGTCTGGGCGTACCAAGAGACCCAGTACTTC. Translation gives CASSVWAYQETQYF.

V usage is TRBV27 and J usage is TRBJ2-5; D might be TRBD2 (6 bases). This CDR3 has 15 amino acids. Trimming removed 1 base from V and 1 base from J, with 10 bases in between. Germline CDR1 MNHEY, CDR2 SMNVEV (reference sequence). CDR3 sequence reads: CASSLYAGFQETQYF. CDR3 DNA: TGTGCCAGCAGTTTATACGCGGGATTCCAAGAGACCCAGTACTTC.

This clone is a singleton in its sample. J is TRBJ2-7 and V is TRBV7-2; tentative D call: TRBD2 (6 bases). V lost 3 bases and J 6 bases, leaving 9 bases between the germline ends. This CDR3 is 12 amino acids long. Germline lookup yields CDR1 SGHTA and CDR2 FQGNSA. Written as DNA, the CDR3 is TGTGCCAGCAGCTTCCCGGGGGTCGAGCAGTACTTC. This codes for CASSFPGVEQYF.

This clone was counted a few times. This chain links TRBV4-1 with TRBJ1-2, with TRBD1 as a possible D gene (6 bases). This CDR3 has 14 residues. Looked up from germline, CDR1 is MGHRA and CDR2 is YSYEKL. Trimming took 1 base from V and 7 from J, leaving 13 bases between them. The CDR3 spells CASSQVAGAGGYTF. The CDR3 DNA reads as TGCGCCAGCAGCCAAGTAGCGGGGGCGGGTGGCTACACCTTC.

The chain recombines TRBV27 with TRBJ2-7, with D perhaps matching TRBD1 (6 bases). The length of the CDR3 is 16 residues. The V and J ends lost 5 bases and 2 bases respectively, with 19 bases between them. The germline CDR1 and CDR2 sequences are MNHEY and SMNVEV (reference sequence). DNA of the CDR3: TGTGCCAGCAGTGGCCCCAGGGGTAGTAAACCCTACGAGCAGTACTTC. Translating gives CASSGPRGSKPYEQYF.